Reported below is one TCR beta chain. The assay was immunoSEQ multiplex PCR, and TCRdb's table has in-frame clones only and misses some. The sample lists about 120,000 clones, approximately 77% occurring once. Trimming stripped 5 bases from V and 4 bases from J, with 15 bases between. Germline lookup yields CDR1 MNHEY and CDR2 SMNVEV (reference sequence). CDR3 length equals 14 residues. The data stem from a study of radiotherapy plus CTLA-4 blockade in lung cancer. Study at large: Objective responses emerged in about 20% of patients, and over 30% attained disease control.

This clonotype was sampled from a human donor with non-small cell lung cancer that progressed on radiotherapy plus ipilimumab. Some clones in this sample may be carry-over from other donors' samples. This rearrangement joins TRBV27 to TRBJ2-7; D uncertain. The input for sequencing was peripheral blood, taken from a patient treated with radiotherapy plus ipilimumab. The CDR3 here is CASSPLEGFYEQYF. CDR3 bases: TGTGCCAGCAGTCCCTTAGAAGGGTTTTACGAGCAGTACTTC.